Listed below are T cell receptor beta chains from one sample, sequenced in a study of long-term antiretroviral therapy in people with HIV. Measured with immunoSEQ multiplex PCR; TCRdb has only the in-frame clones, and not every one. The profile shows tens of thousands of clones, under 80% of them singletons. The sequencing used unsorted PBMCs, collected 1.1 years before starting antiretroviral therapy. The receptors originated from a woman between 40 and 50 years old with HIV. Each CDR3 is given with its conserved first and last residue. Some rows have no size entry. The others give once, few or many, or a class for an expanded clone.

size	V	CDR3
-	TRBV5-1	CASSLAGGYGYTF
-	TRBV7-9	CASSLGLAGLSSYEQYF
-	TRBV9	CASSVGDRGRDNYGYTF
-	TRBV29-1	CSVGVGGSGANVLTF
-	TRBV5-5	CASSFMGQGDYGYTF
-	TRBV30	CAWSGAGGLTGELFF
-	TRBV10-2	CASRVWGQGAYEQYF
few	TRBV19	CASSIDRVPYGYTF
-	TRBV4-2	CASSQDPGFGGEKLFF
-	TRBV30	CAWSVTGGEQYF
-	TRBV5-4	CASSPRGLDTEAFF
medium-sized	TRBV4-3	CASSYRGRGELFF
-	TRBV7-2	CASSPTYGGGYGYTF
-	TRBV5-1	CASSWTSGGTDTQYF
-	TRBV5-1	CASSLTGGSGTEAFF
-	TRBV5-1	CASSLDPEGEQFF
-	TRBV6-5	CASRRGLADSYEQYF
few	TRBV13	CASSLRGDYGYTF
-	TRBV5-6	CASSLAGGRHYEQYF
-	TRBV9	CASSPLPGSSYEQYF
-	TRBV30	CAWSVSGSSGNTIYF
-	TRBV5-4	CASSVSGGEETQYF
-	TRBV4-1	CASSQVGGSGANVLTF
-	TRBV6-6	CASSYDSFYGYTF
few	TRBV6-5	CASSYAYRGAGYTF
-	TRBV10-1	CASSPFDLAKNIQYF
-	TRBV7-8	CASSRPRYSAGVSYNEQFF
-	TRBV5-4	CASSFRASRYEQFF
-	TRBV7-9	CASSLGEGYSPLHF
few	TRBV5-4	CASSLDRGPSTQHF
-	TRBV4-3	CASSQGSGIHSNYGYTF
-	TRBV30	CAWNLGLFTGELFF
-	TRBV4-1	CASSQTEQGAGQPQHF
-	TRBV14	CASSPWGNIQYF
few	TRBV19	CASNQGPTREQYF
-	TRBV4-2	CASNLGGGEAGELFF
-	TRBV6-1	CASSDQRAEAFF
-	TRBV1	CTSSQDLRTGRSTEAFF
-	TRBV28	CASSSTGSSYGYTF
-	TRBV6-6	CASRDIAGGDNEQFF
-	TRBV13	CASSRDRGGYTF
-	TRBV5-1	CASAGGSSGELFF